This T cell receptor beta chain is drawn from a study of PD-1 blockade in classical Hodgkin lymphoma. With no exception, relapse followed autologous stem cell transplantation in all patients, and brentuximab vedotin exposure varied. Sequencing was performed with immunoSEQ multiplex PCR; in TCRdb, only in-frame clones are kept and a portion is missing. Of about 97,000 clones listed, approximately 80% are singletons. Trimming took 4 bases from V and 1 from J; bases not matched to a gene: 3. Germline V gene sequence: CDR1 SGHRS, CDR2 YFSETQ. The CDR3 has 14 amino acids. The J gene is TRBJ2-5, the V gene TRBV5-1; 8 bases map to TRBD1. The sample was peripheral blood mononuclear cells (PBMCs), taken at baseline. The receptor comes from a human donor with classical Hodgkin lymphoma. Here the CDR3 reads CASSRGQAQETQYF. The CDR3 nucleotides read TGCGCCAGCAGCAGGGGACAGGCCCAAGAGACCCAGTACTTC.